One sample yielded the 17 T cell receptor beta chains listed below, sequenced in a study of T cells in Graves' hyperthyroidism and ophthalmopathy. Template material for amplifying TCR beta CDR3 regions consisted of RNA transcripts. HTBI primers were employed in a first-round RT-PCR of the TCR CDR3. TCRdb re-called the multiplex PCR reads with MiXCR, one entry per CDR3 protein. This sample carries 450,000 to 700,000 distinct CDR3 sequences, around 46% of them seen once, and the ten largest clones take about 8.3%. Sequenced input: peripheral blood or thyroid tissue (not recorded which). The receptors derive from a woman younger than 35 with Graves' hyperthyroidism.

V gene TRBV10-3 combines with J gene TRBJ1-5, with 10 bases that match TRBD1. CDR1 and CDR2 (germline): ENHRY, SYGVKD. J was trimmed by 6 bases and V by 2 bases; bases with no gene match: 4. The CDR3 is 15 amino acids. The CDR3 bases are TGTGCCATCAGTGAGGGACAGGGGGGAGCTCAGCCCCAGCATTTT. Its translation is CAISEGQGGAQPQHF.

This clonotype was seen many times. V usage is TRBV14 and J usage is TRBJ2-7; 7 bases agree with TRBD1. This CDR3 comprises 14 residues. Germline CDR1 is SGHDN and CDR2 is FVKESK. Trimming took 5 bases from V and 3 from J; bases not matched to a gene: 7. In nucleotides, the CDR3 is TGTGCCAGCAGCGCGTACAGGGGAGACTACGAGCAGTACTTC. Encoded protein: CASSAYRGDYEQYF.

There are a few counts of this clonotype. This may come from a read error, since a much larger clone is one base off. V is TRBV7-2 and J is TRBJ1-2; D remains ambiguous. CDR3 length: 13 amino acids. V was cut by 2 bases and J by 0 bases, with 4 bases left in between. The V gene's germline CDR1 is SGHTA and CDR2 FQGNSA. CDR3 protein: CTSSLHANYGYTF. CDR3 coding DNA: TGTACCAGCAGCTTACATGCTAACTATGGCTACACCTTC.

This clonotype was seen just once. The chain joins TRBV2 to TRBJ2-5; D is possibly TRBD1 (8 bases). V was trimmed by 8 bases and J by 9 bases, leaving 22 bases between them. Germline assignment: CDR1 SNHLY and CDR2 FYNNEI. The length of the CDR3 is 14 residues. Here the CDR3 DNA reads TGTGCCAGCCCCGGGACAGGTGGGGGGAGGGCCCAGTACTTC. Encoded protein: CASPGTGGGRAQYF.

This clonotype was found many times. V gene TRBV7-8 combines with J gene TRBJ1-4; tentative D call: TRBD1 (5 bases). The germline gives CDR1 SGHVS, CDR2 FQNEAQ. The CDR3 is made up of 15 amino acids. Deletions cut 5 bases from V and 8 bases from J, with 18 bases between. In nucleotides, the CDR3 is TGTGCCAGCAGCCCTCGTTGGGGCTTGAAGGAAAAACTGTTTTTT. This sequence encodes CASSPRWGLKEKLFF.

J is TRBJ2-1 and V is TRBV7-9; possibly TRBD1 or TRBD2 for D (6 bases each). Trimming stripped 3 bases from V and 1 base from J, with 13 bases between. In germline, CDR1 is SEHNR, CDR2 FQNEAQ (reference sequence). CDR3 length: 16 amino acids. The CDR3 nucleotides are TGTGCCAGCAGCTTGGTAGGGGGGTATTCCTACAATGAGCAGTTCTTC. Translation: CASSLVGGYSYNEQFF. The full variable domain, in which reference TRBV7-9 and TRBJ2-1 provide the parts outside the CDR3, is DTGVSQNPRHKITKRGQNVTFRCDPISEHNRLYWYRQTLGQGPEFLTYFQNEAQLEKSRLLSDRFSAERPKGSFSTLEIQRTEQGDSAMYLCASSLVGGYSYNEQFFGPGTRLTVL.

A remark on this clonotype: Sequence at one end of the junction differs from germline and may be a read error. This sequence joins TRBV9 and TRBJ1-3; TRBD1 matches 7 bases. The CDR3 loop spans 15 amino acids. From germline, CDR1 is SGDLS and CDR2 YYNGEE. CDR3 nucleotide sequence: TGTGCCAGTAGCGATCACGGGACAGTTAGAAACACCATATATTTT. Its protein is CASSDHGTVRNTIYF.

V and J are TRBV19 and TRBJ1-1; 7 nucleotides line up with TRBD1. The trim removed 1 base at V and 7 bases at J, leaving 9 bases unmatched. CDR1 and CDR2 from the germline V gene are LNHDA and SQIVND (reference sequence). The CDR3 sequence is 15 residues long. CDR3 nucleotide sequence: TGTGCCAGTAGTATAGGTGGAGGGGGCTACAATGAAGCTTTCTTT. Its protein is CASSIGGGGYNEAFF.

CDR3 sequence: CASSLAEGEGLDYGYTF. In nucleotides, the CDR3 is TGTGCCAGCAGCTTGGCCGAGGGTGAGGGGCTGGACTATGGCTACACCTTC. The V call is TRBV5-5, the J call TRBJ1-2; perhaps TRBD1 as D (5 bases). Germline CDR1 SGHKS, CDR2 YYEKEE (reference sequence). V was trimmed by 0 bases and J by 3 bases, leaving 18 bases between them. This CDR3 is built from 17 residues. Full variable domain (missing parts from reference TRBV5-5 and TRBJ1-2): DAGVTQSPTHLIKTRGQQVTLRCSPISGHKSVSWYQQVLGQGPQFIFQYYEKEERGRGNFPDRFSARQFPNYSSELNVNALLLGDSALYLCASSLAEGEGLDYGYTFGSGTRLTVV.

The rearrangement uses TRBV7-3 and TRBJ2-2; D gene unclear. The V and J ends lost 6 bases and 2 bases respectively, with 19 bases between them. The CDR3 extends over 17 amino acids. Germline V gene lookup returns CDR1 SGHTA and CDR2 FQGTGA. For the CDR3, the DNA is TGTGCCAGCAGTTACTCGATCGGTTGGGTAAACACCGGGGAGCTGTTTTTT. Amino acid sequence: CASSYSIGWVNTGELFF.

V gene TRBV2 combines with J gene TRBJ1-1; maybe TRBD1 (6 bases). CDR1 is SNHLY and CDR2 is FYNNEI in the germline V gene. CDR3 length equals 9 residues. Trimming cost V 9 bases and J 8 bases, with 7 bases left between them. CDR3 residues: CARDREAFF. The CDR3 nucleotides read TGTGCCAGAGACAGGGAAGCTTTCTTT.

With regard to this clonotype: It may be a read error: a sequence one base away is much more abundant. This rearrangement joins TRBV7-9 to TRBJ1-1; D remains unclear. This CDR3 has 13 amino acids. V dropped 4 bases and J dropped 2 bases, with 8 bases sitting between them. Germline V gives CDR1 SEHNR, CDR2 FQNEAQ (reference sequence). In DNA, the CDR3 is TGTGCCAGCAGCTACACAGCAAACACTGAAGCTTTCTTT. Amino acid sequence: CASSYTANTEAFF.

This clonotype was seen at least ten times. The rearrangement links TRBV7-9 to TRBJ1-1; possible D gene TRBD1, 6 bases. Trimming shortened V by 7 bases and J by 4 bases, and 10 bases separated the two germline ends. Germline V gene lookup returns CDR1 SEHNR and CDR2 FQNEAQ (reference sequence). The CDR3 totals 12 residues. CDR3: CASTTGITEAFF. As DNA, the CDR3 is TGTGCCAGCACCACAGGGATCACTGAAGCTTTCTTT. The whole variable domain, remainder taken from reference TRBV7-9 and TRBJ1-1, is DTGVSQNPRHKITKRGQNVTFRCDPISEHNRLYWYRQTLGQGPEFLTYFQNEAQLEKSRLLSDRFSAERPKGSFSTLEIQRTEQGDSAMYLCASTTGITEAFFGQGTRLTVV.

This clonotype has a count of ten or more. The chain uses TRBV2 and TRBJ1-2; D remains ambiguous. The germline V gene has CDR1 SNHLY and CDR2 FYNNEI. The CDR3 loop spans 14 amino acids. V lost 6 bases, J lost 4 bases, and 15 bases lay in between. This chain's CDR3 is CASRADAGSYGYTF. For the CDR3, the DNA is TGTGCCAGCAGAGCAGACGCAGGCTCCTATGGCTACACCTTC.

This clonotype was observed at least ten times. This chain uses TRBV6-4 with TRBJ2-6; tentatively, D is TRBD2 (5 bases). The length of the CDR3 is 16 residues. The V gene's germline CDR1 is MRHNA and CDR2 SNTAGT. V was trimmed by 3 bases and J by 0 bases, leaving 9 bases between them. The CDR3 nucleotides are TGTGCCAGCAGTGAGGGTGGGAGCTCTGGGGCCAACGTCCTGACTTTC. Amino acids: CASSEGGSSGANVLTF.

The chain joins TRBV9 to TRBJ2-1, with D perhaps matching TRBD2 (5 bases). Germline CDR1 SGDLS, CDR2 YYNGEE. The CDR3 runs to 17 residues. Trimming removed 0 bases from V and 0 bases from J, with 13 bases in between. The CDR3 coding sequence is TGTGCCAGCAGCGTAGACCCGAGCGGAAGCTCCTACAATGAGCAGTTCTTC. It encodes CASSVDPSGSSYNEQFF.

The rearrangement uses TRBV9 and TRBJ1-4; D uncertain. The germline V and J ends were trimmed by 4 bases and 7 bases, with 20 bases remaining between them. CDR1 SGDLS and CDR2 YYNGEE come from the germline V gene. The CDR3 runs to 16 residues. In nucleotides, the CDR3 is TGTGCCAGCAGCCGAACTAGCGGGAGGGCGGGTGAAAAACTGTTTTTT. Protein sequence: CASSRTSGRAGEKLFF.